This T cell receptor beta chain appears in the sequencing data of a study of blood T cell repertoires in COVID-19. Study details: Samples of COVID-19 (acute and convalescent) were obtained from the United States, Italy and Spain. In each case, the material was cDNA or gDNA derived from T cells, B-cell-depleted T cells, or PBMCs.

As originally analysed: Amplification with reference gene primers provided the estimates of nucleated cell counts. Method: immunoSEQ multiplex PCR; TCRdb's copy keeps in-frame clones and lacks some. For V, J and clone size, that table is used; D and trimming come from the DNA. The data contain roughly 230,000 clones, roughly 89% of them singletons. Sequencing was done on a sample of peripheral blood. This receptor was taken from a woman aged 40 to 50 who had recovered from COVID-19.

CDR3 in DNA: TGTGCCACCAGTGATCTAGCTAGCGGGGGTTACAATGAGCAGTTCTTC. It encodes CATSDLASGGYNEQFF. The V gene is TRBV24-1, the J gene TRBJ2-1; 10 bases are a match to TRBD2. Per the germline V gene, CDR1 is KGHDR and CDR2 is SFDVKD. This CDR3 has 16 residues. The trim removed 3 bases at V and 4 bases at J, leaving 5 bases unmatched.